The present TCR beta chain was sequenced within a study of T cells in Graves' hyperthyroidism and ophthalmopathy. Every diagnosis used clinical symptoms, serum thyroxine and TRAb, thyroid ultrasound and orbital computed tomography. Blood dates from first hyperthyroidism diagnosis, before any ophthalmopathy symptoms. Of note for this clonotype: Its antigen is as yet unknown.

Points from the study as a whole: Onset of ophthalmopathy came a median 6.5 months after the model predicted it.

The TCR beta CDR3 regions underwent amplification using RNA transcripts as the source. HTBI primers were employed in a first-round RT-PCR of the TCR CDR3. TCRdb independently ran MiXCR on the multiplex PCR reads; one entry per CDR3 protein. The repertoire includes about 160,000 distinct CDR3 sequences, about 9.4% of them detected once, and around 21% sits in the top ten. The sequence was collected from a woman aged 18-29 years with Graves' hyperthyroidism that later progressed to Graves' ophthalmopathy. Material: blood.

The CDR3 loop is CASSFEGAGTEAFF. The CDR3 nucleotides read TGTGCCAGCAGCTTCGAGGGGGCGGGCACTGAAGCTTTCTTT. The chain has TRBV7-8 and TRBJ1-1; the match to TRBD1 covers 7 bases. J lost 4 bases, V lost 3 bases, and 5 bases had no gene match. The V gene's germline CDR1 is SGHVS and CDR2 FQNEAQ. This CDR3 has 14 amino acids.